The source of this T cell receptor (beta chain) is a study of blood T cell repertoires in COVID-19. Study details: T cells, B-cell-depleted T cells, or PBMCs supplied cDNA or gDNA.

This CDR3 comprises 15 residues. With V trimmed by 1 base and J by 6 bases, 9 bases remained unmatched. Germline CDR1 and CDR2: GTSNPN and SVGIG (reference sequence). Here immunoSEQ multiplex PCR was the method, and the copy in TCRdb shows in-frame clones only, minus some. The sample lists about 69,000 clones, roughly nine tenths occurring once. The receptor comes from a woman in her fifties or sixties with active COVID-19. The sample taken for sequencing was peripheral blood. The V and J genes are TRBV30 and TRBJ2-3; 8 bases fit TRBD2. The CDR3 reads CAWSGPSGQRDTQYF. The CDR3 DNA follows: TGTGCCTGGAGTGGCCCTAGCGGGCAGCGGGATACGCAGTATTTT.